The T cell receptor beta chain described here comes from a study of OX40 agonist ivuxolimab in advanced cancers. The germline V gene has CDR1 MGHRA and CDR2 YSYEKL. This CDR3 is built from 13 residues. V gave up 1 base and J gave up 5 bases, with 5 bases separating them. Libraries were prepared by immunoSEQ multiplex PCR; TCRdb keeps only in-frame clonotypes and omits some of them. The sample records under 85,000 clones, roughly 84% being singletons. The receptor was derived from an adult with an advanced solid tumor such as melanoma, head and neck, liver or kidney cancer. V is TRBV4-1 and J is TRBJ2-2; D is uncertain. The sample here was CD4+ or CD8+ T cells sorted from blood, taken in a trial of the OX40 agonist ivuxolimab. The CDR3 DNA reads as TGCGCCAGCAGCCAAGTGCTAACCGGGGAGCTGTTTTTT. This gives the protein CASSQVLTGELFF.